This T cell receptor (beta chain) derives from a study of Ad26.COV2.S vaccination and SARS-CoV-2 variants. The wider study: Donor got 5x10^10 or 1x10^11 viral particles of Ad26.COV2.S.

The treatment here: about 20 received Ad26.COV2.S at low or high dose, single or two shots; 5 received placebo; per-sample allocation not given. At day 63 after the first vaccine or placebo injection, samples were drawn. Donor was an adult aged 18-55 years in Boston. An Ad26 vector carrying the Wuhan-strain SARS-CoV-2 spike served as the vaccine. J gave up 8 bases and V 2 bases, and 9 bases lay outside the gene matches. The CDR3 extends over 16 amino acids. Germline V lookup: CDR1 ENHRY, CDR2 SYGVKD. Remarks on this clone: Antigen specificity is unknown.

Study results and caveats: Ad26.COV2.S recipients had broader spike-specific TCRs (P = 0.0014).

TCRdb's table, derived via immunoSEQ multiplex PCR, lists solely in-frame clones and lacks some. Here the sample spans under 550,000 clones, roughly 90% being singletons. The clonotype was recovered from a person between 18 and 59 years old who received the Ad26.COV2.S COVID-19 vaccine or a placebo. This sequence joins TRBV10-3 and TRBJ1-1; 12 positions match TRBD1. Material: peripheral blood, obtained in a trial of Ad26.COV2.S vaccine versus placebo. The DNA of the CDR3 is TGTGCCATCAGTGAGGGTCCGGGACAGGGGGCGTCCGAAGCTTTCTTT. This translates into CAISEGPGQGASEAFF.